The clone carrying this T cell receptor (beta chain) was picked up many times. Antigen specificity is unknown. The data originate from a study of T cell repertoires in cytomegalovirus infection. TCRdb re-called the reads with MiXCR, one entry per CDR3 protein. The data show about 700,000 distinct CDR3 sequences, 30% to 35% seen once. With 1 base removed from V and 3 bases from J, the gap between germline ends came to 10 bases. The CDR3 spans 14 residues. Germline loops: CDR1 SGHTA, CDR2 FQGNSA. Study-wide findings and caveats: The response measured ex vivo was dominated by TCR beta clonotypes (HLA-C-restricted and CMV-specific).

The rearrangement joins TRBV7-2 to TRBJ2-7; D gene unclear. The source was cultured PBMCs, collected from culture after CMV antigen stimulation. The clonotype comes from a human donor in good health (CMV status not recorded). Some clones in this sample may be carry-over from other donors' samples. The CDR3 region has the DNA TGTGCCAGCAGCTTAGTCCTCCGAGGCTACGAGCAGTACTTC. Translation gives CASSLVLRGYEQYF.